The clone carrying this TCR beta chain was counted a single time. This sample was included in a study of cytomegalovirus exposure and HLA in healthy donors. The PCR employed 60 Vbeta primers together with 13 Jbeta primers. Produced via immunoSEQ multiplex PCR; TCRdb's table is partial and in-frame only. Seen here are approximately 140,000 clones, nearly 80% observed once, and the top ten hold 3%. The CDR3 length is 16 residues. This TCR derives from a middle-aged man in good health and CMV-seropositive. This chain links TRBV21-1 with TRBJ2-3; the table's D call TRBD2 went unverified against the DNA. TRBV21-1 is assigned pseudogene status. The specimen was PBMCs. The CDR3 is CASSKSGGVGTDTQYF. For the CDR3, the DNA is TGTGCCAGCAGCAAATCGGGGGGTGTTGGCACAGATACGCAGTATTTT.